The entry below describes one T cell receptor (beta chain). Its target is unknown. Assay used: immunoSEQ multiplex PCR; TCRdb lists only in-frame clones, some missing. This sample has 84,000 or so clones, with around 87% found just once. The sample comes from a study of T cell responses to AZD1222 COVID-19 vaccine. At the level of the study: Samples with a second dose at about 4 or about 12 weeks were pooled together. Regarding the study as a whole: Targets within unmutated variant regions were reportedly found for nearly half of spike-specific TCRs. Just five to seven people given AZD1222 tested seropositive at baseline. Spike-specific TCR breadth and depth rose after two AZD1222 doses.

Germline V gene sequence: CDR1 KGHSH, CDR2 LQKENI. CDR3 length: 13 amino acids. V was shortened by 3 bases and J by 1 base, with 6 bases between the two germline ends. The sample in question was peripheral blood, obtained on day 0 of AZD1222 vaccination. This clonotype was obtained from an adult in good health. The chain couples TRBV18 to TRBJ1-1, with unresolved D. CDR3 coding DNA: TGTGCCAGCTCACCCGTGGGGAACACTGAAGCTTTCTTT. The encoded protein is CASSPVGNTEAFF.